The next 29 T cell receptor beta chains were all read from a single sample in a study of response to subunit inactivated influenza vaccine. Each CDR3 protein is one row after TCRdb ran MiXCR on the RT-PCR reads. The sample shows hundreds of thousands of distinct CDR3 sequences, about 25% of them seen only once. Sequencing used CD4+ T cells sorted from PBMCs, obtained 4 to 6 days after vaccination. Every receptor here comes from a man in his fifties or sixties who received an inactivated influenza vaccine.

V usage is TRBV3-1 and J usage is TRBJ2-5; 10 nucleotides agree with TRBD2. CDR3 length: 17 amino acids. CDR1 and CDR2 from the germline V gene are LGHDT and YNNKEL (reference sequence). V shed 5 bases and J 5 bases; nucleotides not matched to a gene: 14. DNA of the CDR3: TGTGCCAGCAGCACCCGACGGACTAGCGGACCAGGGGAGACCCAGTACTTC. Translating gives CASSTRRTSGPGETQYF.

As DNA, the CDR3 is TGTGCCAGCAGCCAACCAGGGGTCCTCGTGGAGACCCAGTACTTC. The encoded protein is CASSQPGVLVETQYF. This chain links TRBV7-8 with TRBJ2-5; possibly TRBD1 for D (6 bases). Germline lookup yields CDR1 SGHVS and CDR2 FQNEAQ. CDR3 length: 15 amino acids. The V and J ends lost 5 bases and 5 bases respectively, with 18 bases between them.

The V gene is TRBV20-1, the J gene TRBJ1-2, with 7 bases aligning to TRBD1. CDR1 DFQATT and CDR2 SNEGSKA come from the germline V gene (reference sequence). J lost 6 bases, V lost 2 bases, and 3 bases had no gene match. The CDR3 extends over 12 amino acids. In DNA form, the CDR3 reads TGCAGTGCTAGAAAAGGGGGCCATGGCTACACCTTC. Translated: CSARKGGHGYTF.

This clonotype was observed a few times. V and J are TRBV29-1 and TRBJ2-3; D is ambiguous. V gave up 4 bases and J gave up 2 bases, with 13 bases separating them. Germline values: CDR1 SQVTM, CDR2 ANQGSEA. The CDR3 consists of 14 residues. Here the CDR3 DNA reads TGCAGCGTTGCTGGACCCCTTCTCACAGATACGCAGTATTTT. Translated, it gives CSVAGPLLTDTQYF.

This chain joins TRBV4-2 and TRBJ2-5; tentative D call: TRBD2 (5 bases). CDR1 and CDR2 from the germline V gene are LGHNA and YNFKEQ. Trimming pared 4 bases from V and 2 bases from J, leaving 11 bases between. The CDR3 contains 14 residues. CDR3 amino acids: CASSRSTGQETQYF. CDR3 sequence (DNA): TGTGCCAGCAGCCGGTCTACGGGGCAAGAGACCCAGTACTTC.

The chain is built from TRBV14 and TRBJ2-5, with TRBD1 as a possible D gene (5 bases). Germline V gives CDR1 SGHDN, CDR2 FVKESK. The CDR3 has 13 amino acids. Trimming removed 1 base from V and 3 bases from J, with 6 bases in between. The CDR3, as DNA: TGTGCCAGCAGCCAAGGGGGCAAAGAGACCCAGTACTTC. This gives the protein CASSQGGKETQYF.

The chain employs TRBV27 and TRBJ2-4, with D maybe TRBD1 (5 bases). Germline assignment: CDR1 MNHEY and CDR2 SMNVEV (reference sequence). The CDR3 length is 14 residues. Trimming stripped 5 bases from V and 3 bases from J, with 11 bases between. As DNA, the CDR3 is TGTGCCAGCAGTCCGCAGGGTAACAAAAACATTCAGTACTTC. As protein: CASSPQGNKNIQYF.

This rearrangement joins TRBV5-1 to TRBJ2-5; a weak D match, TRBD2 (6 bases). V was trimmed by 3 bases and J by 2 bases, leaving 17 bases between them. This CDR3 is 16 amino acids long. CDR1 is SGHRS and CDR2 is YFSETQ in the germline V gene. CDR3 DNA: TGCGCCAGCAGCTCACCCATCGGAGCGGGTCAAGAGACCCAGTACTTC. It yields the protein CASSSPIGAGQETQYF.

This clonotype was seen a few times. The rearrangement uses TRBV5-1 and TRBJ1-1; the D is unclear. The length of the CDR3 is 14 residues. Germline lookup yields CDR1 SGHRS and CDR2 YFSETQ. The ends were cut back, 5 bases at V and 0 bases at J, with 11 bases in the middle. The CDR3 protein is CASRVDGLNTEAFF. The CDR3 nucleotides are TGCGCCAGCAGGGTAGACGGTCTGAACACTGAAGCTTTCTTT.

CDR3 in amino acids: CASSQDTGNYGYTF. The CDR3 nucleotides are TGTGCCAGCAGCCAAGATACAGGGAACTATGGCTACACCTTC. This chain links TRBV4-2 with TRBJ1-2, with D tentatively TRBD1 (6 bases). With 0 bases removed from V and 2 bases from J, the gap between germline ends came to 7 bases. The germline CDR1 and CDR2 sequences are LGHNA and YNFKEQ. The CDR3 totals 14 residues.

This clonotype was seen more than once but under ten times. The V gene is TRBV11-2, the J gene TRBJ1-6; D gene ambiguous. Trimming removed 3 bases at V and 0 bases at J, with 6 bases between. The CDR3 extends over 15 amino acids. Germline V gives CDR1 SGHAT, CDR2 FQNNGV. In DNA form, the CDR3 reads TGTGCCAGCAGCTTTAGTACCTCCTATAATTCACCCCTCCACTTT. This gives the protein CASSFSTSYNSPLHF.

The gene calls are TRBV5-1 and TRBJ2-7, with D unresolved. V was pared by 5 bases and J by 7 bases, with 19 bases between. CDR1 and CDR2 from the germline V gene are SGHRS and YFSETQ. This CDR3 has 14 amino acids. CDR3 region: CASRTDSTGWEQYF. The CDR3 nucleotides are TGCGCCAGCAGGACGGATTCGACTGGCTGGGAGCAGTACTTC.

The chain is built from TRBV27 and TRBJ2-7, with TRBD2 matching over 11 bases. J gave up 3 bases and V 6 bases, and 7 bases lay outside the gene matches. Germline-derived CDR1 and CDR2 are MNHEY and SMNVEV (reference sequence). The CDR3 contains 15 residues. CDR3 region: CASSLLAGALYEQYF. CDR3 bases: TGTGCCAGCAGCTTACTAGCGGGAGCCCTCTACGAGCAGTACTTC.

This chain joins TRBV30 and TRBJ1-5; D gene unclear. Trimming shortened V by 3 bases and J by 1 base, and 4 bases separated the two germline ends. The CDR3 consists of 12 residues. The germline gives CDR1 GTSNPN, CDR2 SVGIG (reference sequence). CDR3 nucleotide sequence: TGTGCCTGGAGCTTCAGCAATCAGCCCCAGCATTTT. This sequence encodes CAWSFSNQPQHF.

The chain recombines TRBV9 with TRBJ2-2, with D possibly being TRBD1 (6 bases). The V gene lost 0 bases and the J gene lost 6 bases, with 12 bases spanning the gap. The CDR3 is 15 amino acids. The germline V gene has CDR1 SGDLS and CDR2 YYNGEE. The CDR3: CASSVESGDAGELFF. Here the CDR3 DNA reads TGTGCCAGCAGCGTAGAGTCAGGGGACGCCGGGGAGCTGTTTTTT.

V and J are TRBV20-1 and TRBJ2-1; 7 nucleotides agree with TRBD2. Germline loops: CDR1 DFQATT, CDR2 SNEGSKA (reference sequence). V lost 6 bases, J lost 9 bases, and 14 bases stayed unmatched. This CDR3 has 14 amino acids. The CDR3 DNA sequence: TGCAGTGCCCCGAGCGGGGACCTTAGAATTGAGCAGTTCTTC. This translates into CSAPSGDLRIEQFF.

The V gene is TRBV5-1, the J gene TRBJ2-4, with 9 bases aligning to TRBD1. This CDR3 has 14 residues. V shed 4 bases and J 7 bases; nucleotides not matched to a gene: 6. Germline-derived CDR1 and CDR2 are SGHRS and YFSETQ. The chain's CDR3 is CASSPGQGRNIQYF. For the CDR3, the DNA is TGCGCCAGCAGCCCGGGACAGGGTCGGAACATTCAGTACTTC.

The chain links TRBV12-3 or TRBV12-4 to TRBJ2-1, with D maybe TRBD2 (6 bases). The germline V and J ends were trimmed by 6 bases and 10 bases, with 22 bases remaining between them. The CDR3 runs 15 residues. CDR3 in amino acids: CASRTGWAGTGEQFF. The CDR3 DNA sequence: TGTGCCAGCAGGACTGGATGGGCGGGGACCGGGGAGCAGTTCTTC.

The V and J genes are TRBV5-8 and TRBJ2-3; the D call may be TRBD1 or TRBD2 (5 bases each). Germline V gene data show CDR1 as SGHTS and CDR2 as YDEGEE. Trimming stripped 9 bases from V and 2 bases from J, with 13 bases between. The CDR3 consists of 13 residues. CDR3 region: CAMSPGPTDTQYF. The CDR3 DNA reads TGTGCCATGAGTCCGGGACCCACAGATACGCAGTATTTT.

The chain is built from TRBV6-1 and TRBJ1-2, with a tentative D call TRBD1 (6 bases). CDR3 length equals 13 residues. V lost 6 bases to trimming and J lost 8 bases, with 16 bases between them. CDR1 and CDR2 from the germline V gene are MNHNS and SASEGT. The DNA for the CDR3 is TGTGCCAGCAGGACACAGGGTTTCGGCGGCTACACCTTC. Its protein is CASRTQGFGGYTF.

This chain connects TRBV2 to TRBJ2-5; 8 bases are shared with TRBD1. There are 15 residues in the CDR3. With 5 bases clipped from V and 2 bases from J, the junction kept 7 bases outside the gene matches. Germline loops: CDR1 SNHLY, CDR2 FYNNEI. Here the CDR3 DNA reads TGTGCCAGCAGTTCGAGACAGGGGTTGCAAGAGACCCAGTACTTC. Translating gives CASSSRQGLQETQYF.

The V gene is TRBV7-9, the J gene TRBJ1-6; 9 nucleotides match TRBD1. This CDR3 has 16 amino acids. The J segment lost 5 bases and the V segment lost 5 bases, leaving 7 bases of the junction unmatched. The germline gives CDR1 SEHNR, CDR2 FQNEAQ (reference sequence). CDR3 coding DNA: TGTGCCAGCAGCGCAGGACAGGGGTGGGATAATTCACCCCTCCACTTT. Amino acid sequence: CASSAGQGWDNSPLHF.

V gene TRBV12-3 or TRBV12-4 combines with J gene TRBJ1-6, with D unresolved. Trimming removed 6 bases at V and 13 bases at J, with 16 bases between. This CDR3 is 13 amino acids long. CDR3: CASSLQGASPLHF. For the CDR3, the DNA is TGTGCCAGCAGCCTCCAAGGAGCCAGCCCCCTCCACTTT.

The chain is built from TRBV20-1 and TRBJ2-1; D perhaps matches TRBD2 (6 bases). Germline V gives CDR1 DFQATT, CDR2 SNEGSKA (reference sequence). The CDR3 spans 12 residues. With 6 bases removed from V and 10 bases from J, the gap between germline ends came to 16 bases. The CDR3 bases are TGCAGTGCGACCCAAGCGGGCCCAGAGCAGTTCTTC. This gives the protein CSATQAGPEQFF.

V gene TRBV10-3 combines with J gene TRBJ2-3, with TRBD2 matching over 11 bases. V lost 10 bases, J lost 1 base, and 7 bases stayed unmatched. The CDR3 spans 15 residues. Germline V gene lookup returns CDR1 ENHRY and CDR2 SYGVKD. CDR3 in amino acids: CATEPTSGGTDTQYF. The DNA of the CDR3 is TGTGCCACCGAACCGACTAGCGGGGGCACAGATACGCAGTATTTT.

The CDR3 nucleotides read TGCAGTGCGGTCACTAGCGGGAGCGGCGGCACCGGGGAGCTGTTTTTT. Its protein product is CSAVTSGSGGTGELFF. V is TRBV20-1 and J is TRBJ2-2; 11 nucleotides line up with TRBD2. The CDR3 consists of 16 residues. Trimming at V came to 6 bases and at J to 4 bases, leaving 10 bases not matched to a gene. CDR1 and CDR2 (germline): DFQATT, SNEGSKA (reference sequence).

The chain joins TRBV5-1 to TRBJ2-1, with 7 bases fitting TRBD2. Trimming removed 7 bases from V and 1 base from J; junction bases left unmatched: 8. CDR3 length: 15 amino acids. Per the germline V gene, CDR1 is SGHRS and CDR2 is YFSETQ. As DNA, the CDR3 is TGCGCCAGCCACTCCGGGGGAGGGTCCTACAATGAGCAGTTCTTC. Translation gives CASHSGGGSYNEQFF.

The chain carries TRBV7-2 and TRBJ2-7; no firm D call. Trimming took 4 bases from V and 3 from J, leaving 10 bases between them. CDR1 and CDR2 from the germline V gene are SGHTA and FQGNSA. This CDR3 is 13 amino acids long. In DNA form, the CDR3 reads TGTGCCAGCAGCTCCACCAACCGCTACGAGCAGTACTTC. Residues: CASSSTNRYEQYF.

This clonotype was found a few times. As DNA, the CDR3 is TGCGCCAGCAACAGGGACAACCGCCAAGAGACCCAGTACTTC. Its protein product is CASNRDNRQETQYF. This chain links TRBV5-1 with TRBJ2-5; tentatively, D is TRBD1 (6 bases). Trimming pared 6 bases from V and 1 base from J, leaving 13 bases between. CDR1 is SGHRS, CDR2 YFSETQ, per germline. This CDR3 is 14 amino acids long.